A selection of T cell receptor beta chains follows, all from one sample in a study of cytomegalovirus exposure and HLA in healthy donors. The table came from immunoSEQ multiplex PCR; TCRdb's copy has only in-frame clones and leaves some out. The table records 95,000 to 100,000 clones, around 77% of them present only once. The sample was PBMCs. The receptors here all came from a woman aged 55-70 years in good health and CMV-seropositive. CDR3s include the opening cysteine and the closing phenylalanine or tryptophan. D genes are given only for firm matches. Size is stated for part of the rows, as once, few or many counts, or as a class when the clone is expanded.

>TRBD2|TRBJ2-5|NA|TRBV30
TGTGCCTGGAGTCACAACCCCGGGACTAGCGGGAGGTTCGGGGAGACCCAGTACTTC
CAWSHNPGTSGRFGETQYF
>TRBD2|TRBJ2-3|NA|TRBV6-6
TGTGCCAGCAGTTCGCCGGGACTAGCGGGAGATACGCAGTATTTT
CASSSPGLAGDTQYF
>NA|TRBJ1-3|few|TRBV19
TGTGCCAGTAGTGAACAGTACTCTGGAAACACCATATATTTT
CASSEQYSGNTIYF
>TRBD2|TRBJ2-1|NA|TRBV5-1
TGCGCCAGCGGAATAGCGGGAGGGCACTACAATGAGCAGTTCTTC
CASGIAGGHYNEQFF
>TRBD1|TRBJ2-7|NA|TRBV6-5
TGTGCCAGCAGTTTCAAGCAGGGGGCTGTGGAGCAGTACTTC
CASSFKQGAVEQYF
>TRBD2|TRBJ2-1|NA|TRBV7-3
TGTGCCAGCAGCTTAAGAGGCGGGACTACGACGAATGAGCAGTTCTTC
CASSLRGGTTTNEQFF
>NA|TRBJ1-5|NA|TRBV28
TGTGCCAGCAGTAAGACGGCCGGGTCCCTTCCTCATCAGCCCCAGCATTTT
CASSKTAGSLPHQPQHF
>NA|TRBJ2-1|NA|TRBV4-1
TGCGCCAGCAGCAAAGTACACAACGGGTACAATGAGCAGTTCTTC
CASSKVHNGYNEQFF
>NA|TRBJ2-5|NA|TRBV19
TGTGCCACTACGAGCAGGGTGGACGCGAAGACCCAGTACTTC
CATTSRVDAKTQYF
>NA|TRBJ2-2|NA|TRBV29-1
TGCAGCGTTGAGCTGGGGCAATTGCACACCGGGGAGCTGTTTTTT
CSVELGQLHTGELFF
>TRBD2|TRBJ2-1|NA|TRBV29-1
TGCAGCCTCCAAGGGACGGGAGGGCCCCGGGAGCAGTTCTTC
CSLQGTGGPREQFF
>NA|TRBJ2-4|NA|TRBV18
TGTGCCAGCTCACCAATGAGGGAGGAAAGTTTTAAGCTATTAAACATTCAGTACTTC
CASSPMREESFKLLNIQYF
>NA|TRBJ2-1|NA|TRBV5-1
TGCGCCAGCAGCTTGACCTACTACAATGAGCAGTTCTTC
CASSLTYYNEQFF
>NA|TRBJ1-1|NA|TRBV7-9
TGTGCCAGCAGCCCGGCGGGTGTAACAGAAGCTTTCTTT
CASSPAGVTEAFF
>TRBD1|TRBJ1-2|NA|TRBV19
TGTGCCAGTAGTACCAACTCCAGGGGGCCGGGCTATGGCTACACCTTC
CASSTNSRGPGYGYTF
>NA|TRBJ2-7|NA|TRBV2
TGTGCCAGCAGGGGGAGCTTCTACGAGCAGTACTTC
CASRGSFYEQYF
>TRBD1|TRBJ1-5|few|TRBV27
TGTGCCAGCAGTTTGGGACAGGGTAGCAATCAGCCCCAGCATTTT
CASSLGQGSNQPQHF
>TRBD2|TRBJ2-2|NA|TRBV5-1
TGCGCCAGCAGCTTGGCCGGGGGGGAGACCGGGGAGCTGTTTTTT
CASSLAGGETGELFF
>NA|TRBJ1-1|NA|TRBV10-2
TGCGCCAGCAGTGGCGGGTCATTGGGGGCTTTCTTT
CASSGGSLGAFF
>TRBD2|TRBJ2-7|NA|TRBV4-2
TGTGCCAGCAGCCAAGTTGGAGGGAGGACTAGCGGGACCGAGCAGTACTTC
CASSQVGGRTSGTEQYF
>TRBD1|TRBJ2-1|NA|TRBV5-6
TGTGCCAGCAGCCCGGGACAGGGGAACTACAATGAGCAGTTCTTC
CASSPGQGNYNEQFF
>NA|TRBJ2-7|few|TRBV19
TGTGCCAGTAGCCCCTCCAGAATATCCTACGAGCAGTACTTC
CASSPSRISYEQYF
>NA|TRBJ1-6|NA|TRBV6-1
TGTGCCAGCAGTGCCTCGACAGGAGGATATTCACCCCTCCACTTT
CASSASTGGYSPLHF
>TRBD1|TRBJ2-1|NA|TRBV5-1
TGCGCCAGCAGCTTAGTCCTGGACAGGGGCACGAATGAGCAGTTCTTC
CASSLVLDRGTNEQFF
>TRBD1|TRBJ1-2|NA|TRBV28
TGTGCCAGTCGGGACAGGATCGGCTACACCTTC
CASRDRIGYTF